The 22 T cell receptor beta chains listed next were all sequenced from one sample in a study of shared clonotypes between healthy human individuals. Profiled with immunoSEQ multiplex PCR; TCRdb holds only in-frame clones, not every one. The data show fewer than 1 million clones, about 96% seen once. The naive CD8 fraction comprised CD45RO-negative cells positively selected for CCR7 and excluded terminally differentiated effector memory CD45RA+ cells. What was sequenced was naive CD8+ T cells sorted from blood. The receptors derive from a man aged 25 to 45 in good health.

J is TRBJ2-1 and V is TRBV6-5; 8 positions match TRBD2. The germline V gene has CDR1 MNHEY and CDR2 SVGAGI. This CDR3 contains 14 residues. J was trimmed by 7 bases and V by 2 bases; bases with no gene match: 4. The CDR3 coding sequence is TGTGCCAGCAGTTACAGTCTAGCGGGTAATGAGCAGTTCTTC. The encoded protein is CASSYSLAGNEQFF.

The rearrangement uses TRBV30 and TRBJ2-7; no clear D gene. Trimming left V 0 bases short and J 6 bases short, with 12 bases between. The CDR3 spans 13 residues. Germline V gene data show CDR1 as GTSNPN and CDR2 as SVGIG (reference sequence). This CDR3 is CAWSVRPLLEQYF. Here the CDR3 DNA reads TGTGCCTGGAGTGTACGCCCACTTCTCGAGCAGTACTTC.

The CDR3 region has the DNA TGTGCCTGGGGACCGTTAACCTACGAGCAGTACTTC. As protein: CAWGPLTYEQYF. The chain joins TRBV30 to TRBJ2-7; D not certain. CDR1 GTSNPN and CDR2 SVGIG come from the germline V gene (reference sequence). The length of the CDR3 is 12 residues. Trimming removed 5 bases at V and 2 bases at J, with 10 bases between.

The J gene is TRBJ2-1, the V gene TRBV5-1, with 13 bases matching TRBD2. CDR1 is SGHRS, CDR2 YFSETQ, per germline. With 2 bases clipped from V and 5 bases from J, the junction kept 7 bases outside the gene matches. The CDR3 is made up of 17 amino acids. Here the CDR3 DNA reads TGCGCCAGCAGCTTCGTGCCGGGACTAGCGGGACACAATGAGCAGTTCTTC. It codes for CASSFVPGLAGHNEQFF.

The rearrangement links TRBV25-1 to TRBJ2-7; D is possibly TRBD1 or TRBD2 (6 bases each). This CDR3 is built from 16 residues. V dropped 1 base and J dropped 5 bases, with 18 bases sitting between them. CDR1 MGHDK and CDR2 SYGVNS come from the germline V gene. The CDR3 DNA is TGTGCCAGCAGTGAATTGGGTCTAAGGGGGGAGGACGAGCAGTACTTC. It encodes CASSELGLRGEDEQYF.

The gene calls are TRBV2 and TRBJ2-3; TRBD2 matches at 10 bases. The CDR3 runs to 15 residues. Per the germline V gene, CDR1 is SNHLY and CDR2 is FYNNEI. V gave up 3 bases and J gave up 3 bases; unmatched junction bases: 3. The CDR3 here is CASSDPAGGTDTQYF. The CDR3 DNA reads as TGTGCCAGCAGTGACCCAGCGGGAGGGACAGATACGCAGTATTTT.

This chain connects TRBV19 to TRBJ2-7; TRBD1 matches 7 bases. CDR3 length: 14 residues. Per the germline V gene, CDR1 is LNHDA and CDR2 is SQIVND (reference sequence). The J segment lost 5 bases and the V segment lost 6 bases, leaving 10 bases of the junction unmatched. CDR3 in DNA: TGTGCCAGTAGCCGGACGCCGACAGGGAACGAGCAGTACTTC. As protein: CASSRTPTGNEQYF.

The rearrangement joins TRBV28 to TRBJ1-2; TRBD1 agrees at 9 bases. V was pared by 7 bases and J by 4 bases, with 16 bases of the junction left unmatched. CDR1 and CDR2 from the germline V gene are MDHEN and SYDVKM. The CDR3 extends over 17 amino acids. In nucleotides, the CDR3 is TGTGCCAGCACCCCGGGACAGGGAGTCGGGTTAGGCTATGGCTACACCTTC. The encoded protein is CASTPGQGVGLGYGYTF.

The chain combines TRBV29-1 with TRBJ2-2; D is unresolved. Deletions cut 6 bases from V and 6 bases from J, with 11 bases between. The CDR3 loop spans 12 amino acids. CDR1 is SQVTM and CDR2 is ANQGSEA in the germline V gene. The CDR3 sequence is CSVASMAGELFF. CDR3 nucleotides: TGCAGCGTGGCTTCAATGGCCGGGGAGCTGTTTTTT.

The chain is built from TRBV14 and TRBJ2-7; D not resolved. Trimming stripped 2 bases from V and 2 bases from J, with 7 bases between. The CDR3 is 13 residues long. The germline V gene has CDR1 SGHDN and CDR2 FVKESK. The CDR3 sequence is CASSQYFAYEQYF. DNA for the CDR3: TGTGCCAGCAGCCAATATTTTGCCTACGAGCAGTACTTC.

The chain combines TRBV6-6 with TRBJ1-1; 8 nucleotides match TRBD1. Germline V lookup: CDR1 MNHNY, CDR2 SVGAGI (reference sequence). The CDR3 covers 13 residues. Trimming cost V 8 bases and J 5 bases; bases outside gene matches: 7. The CDR3 loop reads CASVGQGRTEAFF. CDR3 sequence (DNA): TGTGCCAGCGTTGGACAGGGTAGGACTGAAGCTTTCTTT.

V usage is TRBV7-9 and J usage is TRBJ2-7; no clear D gene. The CDR3 length is 15 residues. Germline assignment: CDR1 SEHNR and CDR2 FQNEAQ (reference sequence). Trimming pared 1 base from V and 2 bases from J, leaving 12 bases between. CDR3 nucleotides: TGTGCCAGCAGCTTAGTTGATGGTGGGGCCTACGAGCAGTACTTC. Residues: CASSLVDGGAYEQYF.

The rearrangement links TRBV4-1 to TRBJ1-3, with D hard to call. Between the trimmed V and J ends, which lost 5 bases and 1 base, there was a span of 12 bases. The germline gives CDR1 MGHRA, CDR2 YSYEKL. CDR3 length equals 15 residues. The CDR3 region is CASSSTIGSGNTIYF. The DNA for the CDR3 is TGCGCCAGCAGCTCTACGATCGGTTCTGGAAACACCATATATTTT.

The chain combines TRBV27 with TRBJ2-1, with 7 bases that match TRBD2. Losses at the gene ends were 6 bases for V and 2 bases for J; bases not matched to a gene: 10. Germline CDR1 reads MNHEY; CDR2 reads SMNVEV (reference sequence). This CDR3 is 16 amino acids long. The CDR3 reads CASSPSAGVAYNEQFF. The CDR3 nucleotides read TGTGCCAGCAGCCCCTCGGCGGGAGTGGCCTACAATGAGCAGTTCTTC.

The V call is TRBV28, the J call TRBJ2-7; D gene unclear. This CDR3 region has 20 residues. Germline loops: CDR1 MDHEN, CDR2 SYDVKM. V lost 3 bases and J 2 bases, leaving 29 bases between the germline ends. For the CDR3, the DNA is TGTGCCAGCAGTTTTGGATTGGTCGATGAGGTTGCTATCGGTACCTACGAGCAGTACTTC. Protein sequence: CASSFGLVDEVAIGTYEQYF.

This chain links TRBV28 with TRBJ1-2; perhaps TRBD1 as D (5 bases). With 5 bases removed from V and 8 bases from J, the gap between germline ends came to 24 bases. The CDR3 length is 16 residues. Germline CDR1 is MDHEN and CDR2 is SYDVKM. This CDR3 reads CASSPPLGVGLWGYTF. The CDR3 bases are TGTGCCAGCAGTCCCCCTCTAGGCGTGGGACTTTGGGGCTACACCTTC.

In its sample, this clone was seen once. This CDR3 is also generated by other DNA sequences in the sample. The rearrangement uses TRBV9 and TRBJ1-1; perhaps TRBD1 as D (6 bases). Germline V gives CDR1 SGDLS, CDR2 YYNGEE. The CDR3 totals 14 residues. V gave up 0 bases and J gave up 3 bases, with 9 bases separating them. DNA of the CDR3: TGTGCCAGCAGCGTAGGGGACACCGACACTGAAGCTTTCTTT. Translating it yields CASSVGDTDTEAFF.

The V gene is TRBV6-5, the J gene TRBJ2-3, with D hard to call. The V and J ends lost 4 bases and 4 bases respectively, with 18 bases between them. Germline-derived CDR1 and CDR2 are MNHEY and SVGAGI. This CDR3 has 16 residues. CDR3 residues: CASSSHLGRMADTQYF. CDR3 nucleotide sequence: TGTGCCAGCAGTTCCCACCTCGGTCGGATGGCAGATACGCAGTATTTT.

The chain combines TRBV4-1 with TRBJ2-3, with 16 bases lining up with TRBD2. The CDR3 is 17 residues long. V was pared by 3 bases and J by 2 bases, with 2 bases of the junction left unmatched. From germline, CDR1 is MGHRA and CDR2 YSYEKL. This CDR3 is CASSQGLAGGLTDTQYF. The DNA of the CDR3 is TGCGCCAGCAGCCAGGGACTAGCGGGAGGGCTCACAGATACGCAGTATTTT.

This clone has just one count. CDR3 DNA: TGTGCCATCAGGGGACAGGATGAAGAGACCCAGTACTTC. Translating it yields CAIRGQDEETQYF. This chain uses TRBV10-3 with TRBJ2-5; 8 nucleotides agree with TRBD1. This CDR3 has 13 residues. Germline CDR1 ENHRY, CDR2 SYGVKD. V lost 6 bases to trimming and J lost 3 bases; unmatched junction nucleotides: 3.

The V gene is TRBV29-1, the J gene TRBJ2-7; D may be TRBD2 (6 bases). CDR1 SQVTM and CDR2 ANQGSEA come from the germline V gene. The CDR3 is 17 residues long. Trimming removed 1 base at V and 0 bases at J, with 19 bases between. The CDR3 sequence is CSVEGWEVGGNSYEQYF. Written as DNA, the CDR3 is TGCAGCGTTGAAGGTTGGGAGGTGGGTGGGAACTCCTACGAGCAGTACTTC.

The chain has TRBV14 and TRBJ1-2; no reliable D call. The CDR3 is 15 amino acids. V was trimmed by 1 base and J by 2 bases, leaving 11 bases between them. Germline assignment: CDR1 SGHDN and CDR2 FVKESK. CDR3 in DNA: TGTGCCAGCAGCCAAGGGTCGGTGGGGAACTATGGCTACACCTTC. It yields the protein CASSQGSVGNYGYTF.